These T cell receptor beta chains were read from a single sample in a study of response to subunit inactivated influenza vaccine. MiXCR, applied by TCRdb to the RT-PCR reads, yields one record per CDR3 protein. The table has roughly 650,000 distinct CDR3 sequences, roughly 15% seen once; the top ten hold roughly 7.6%. Sample: PBMCs from blood, taken less than 15 days before vaccination. All receptors derive from a man aged 45-65 years who received an inactivated influenza vaccine. CDR3s include the opening cysteine and the closing phenylalanine or tryptophan. Fields, in order: clone size, J gene, D gene, V gene, CDR3 DNA, CDR3 protein. A D gene is named only where the DNA matches it firmly. Some rows have no size entry. The others give once, few or many, or a class for an expanded clone.

few,TRBJ2-1,TRBD2,TRBV15,TGTGCCACCAGCAGAGATGCGGGAGTCCTCCTCAGGGAGCAGTTCTTC,CATSRDAGVLLREQFF
few,TRBJ2-5,.,TRBV14,TGTGCCAGCAGCCAAGGGCTCCGAGGTCGGACCCAGTACTTC,CASSQGLRGRTQYF
.,TRBJ1-5,TRBD1,TRBV24-1,TGTGCCACCAGTGACTCCGGGACAGGGGCCCTTTATAGCAATCAGCCCCAGCATTTT,CATSDSGTGALYSNQPQHF
many,TRBJ2-1,TRBD2,TRBV4-1,TGCGCCAGCAGCCAAGAGGAGCGGGGGGGCGTAAATGAGCAGTTCTTC,CASSQEERGGVNEQFF
many,TRBJ2-7,TRBD1,TRBV3-1,TGTGCCAGCAGCAGGGACAGTCGCTCCTACGAGCAGTACTTC,CASSRDSRSYEQYF
.,TRBJ2-1,.,TRBV29-1,TGCAGCGTTGACGGGGGACCTAGGGGCTACAATGAGCAGTTCTTC,CSVDGGPRGYNEQFF
.,TRBJ2-1,TRBD2,TRBV5-1,TGCGCCAGCAGTTGGGGACTAGCGCGTGACAATGAGCAGTTCTTC,CASSWGLARDNEQFF
many,TRBJ2-7,.,TRBV18,TGTGCCAGCTCACTTAACTCCGACTACGAGCAGTACTTC,CASSLNSDYEQYF
many,TRBJ2-3,.,TRBV4-3,TGCGCCAGCAGCCAAGATTTGTACAGAAGCACAGATACGCAGTATTTT,CASSQDLYRSTDTQYF
few,TRBJ1-6,.,TRBV15,TGTGCCACCAGCAGAGTCCAGTCTTCACCCCTCCACTTT,CATSRVQSSPLHF
.,TRBJ1-5,TRBD1,TRBV15,TGTGCCACCAGCCGAAGACAGGGCTCCGGGCCCCAGCATTTT,CATSRRQGSGPQHF
.,TRBJ1-5,.,TRBV2,TGTGCCAGCACTGGGGAGGGGAATCAGCCCCAGCATTTT,CASTGEGNQPQHF
few,TRBJ2-1,TRBD2,TRBV29-1,TGCAGCGTCCCTACTAGCGGGAGGTACAATGAGCAGTTCTTC,CSVPTSGRYNEQFF
.,TRBJ2-1,.,TRBV2,TGTGCCAGCAGTCCTGAGGGAAGCTCCTACAATGAGCAGTTCTTC,CASSPEGSSYNEQFF
many,TRBJ2-7,TRBD2,TRBV12-3/TRBV12-4,TGTGCCAGCAGCCCCCATGGGACTAGCATTTCCTACGAGCAGTACTTC,CASSPHGTSISYEQYF
few,TRBJ2-3,.,TRBV7-9,TGTGCCAGCAGCGCTAGTGGGGGAGGCACAGATACGCAGTATTTT,CASSASGGGTDTQYF
few,TRBJ1-4,.,TRBV25-1,TGTGCCAGCAGTGGTTGGACAACTGCAACTAATGAAAAACTGTTTTTT,CASSGWTTATNEKLFF
few,TRBJ1-2,.,TRBV6-4,TGTGCCAGCAGTGACTCGGAGCGGTCTGAGGTTAACTATGGCTACACCTTC,CASSDSERSEVNYGYTF
few,TRBJ1-2,TRBD1,TRBV20-1,TGCAGTGCTAGAAACACGGGGACAGGGGCGGTGGACTATGGCTACACCTTC,CSARNTGTGAVDYGYTF
many,TRBJ2-7,TRBD2,TRBV6-7,TGTGCCAGCAGTTGCACGACTAGCGGGAGGGCCGGTCGGACCTACGAGCAGTACTTC,CASSCTTSGRAGRTYEQYF
few,TRBJ1-2,.,TRBV30,TGTGCCTGGAACCGCGGTAGTTTTGGCTATGGCTACACCTTC,CAWNRGSFGYGYTF
.,TRBJ2-5,.,TRBV30,TGTGCCTGGAGTGGGGCAGGGACCCAGTACTTC,CAWSGAGTQYF
few,TRBJ2-7,.,TRBV28,TGTGCCAGCAGTTTTCTTTCGAGTAGCTCCTACGAGCAGTACTTC,CASSFLSSSSYEQYF
few,TRBJ2-1,.,TRBV28,TGTGCCAGCAGTCCCCCGGGACACCGGGACAATGAGCAGTTCTTC,CASSPPGHRDNEQFF